This paragraph covers one T cell receptor beta chain sequence. Compared with germline, one end of the junction differs, possibly owing to a read error. This sample is part of a study of blood T cell repertoires in COVID-19. As for the study in general: The United States, Italy and Spain were the sources of the acute and convalescent COVID-19 samples. T cells, B-cell-depleted T cells, or PBMCs provided the cDNA or gDNA that served as material.

In the original processing: Reference gene primer amplification yielded estimated nucleated cell counts. TCRdb's copy holds only in-frame clones and misses some; the assay was immunoSEQ multiplex PCR. The V and J calls and clone size come from that table; D and trimming were worked out from the DNA. The top ten hold less than 3.5% of the sample, which has 200,000 or so clones, almost 90% seen once. The clonotype originates from a woman aged 55 to 70 with acute or convalescent COVID-19. Sequencing was done on a sample of peripheral blood.

The DNA for the CDR3 is TGTGCCAGTAGGATAGCCCATGACAGCAAAAAACTGTTTTTT. Its protein is CASRIAHDSKKLFF. V usage is TRBV19 and J usage is TRBJ1-4; maybe TRBD1 (5 bases). Germline loops: CDR1 LNHDA, CDR2 SQIVND (reference sequence). The CDR3 extends over 14 amino acids.